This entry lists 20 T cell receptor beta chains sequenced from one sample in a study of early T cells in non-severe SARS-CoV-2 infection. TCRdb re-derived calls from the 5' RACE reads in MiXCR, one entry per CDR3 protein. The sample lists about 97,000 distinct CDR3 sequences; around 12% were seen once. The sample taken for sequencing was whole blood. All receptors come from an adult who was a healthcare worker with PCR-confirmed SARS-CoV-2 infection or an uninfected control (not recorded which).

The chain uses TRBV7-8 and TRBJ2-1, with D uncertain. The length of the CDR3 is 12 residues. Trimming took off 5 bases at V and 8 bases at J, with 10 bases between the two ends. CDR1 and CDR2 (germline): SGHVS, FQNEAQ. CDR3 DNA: TGTGCCAGCAGCCCCTTTCCCGATGAGCAGTTCTTC. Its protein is CASSPFPDEQFF.

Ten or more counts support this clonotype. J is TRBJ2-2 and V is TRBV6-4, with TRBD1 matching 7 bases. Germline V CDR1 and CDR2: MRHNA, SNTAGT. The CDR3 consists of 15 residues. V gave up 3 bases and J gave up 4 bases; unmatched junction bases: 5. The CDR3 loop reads CASSELPGGTGELFF. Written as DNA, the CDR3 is TGTGCCAGCAGTGAGCTCCCAGGGGGCACCGGGGAGCTGTTTTTT.

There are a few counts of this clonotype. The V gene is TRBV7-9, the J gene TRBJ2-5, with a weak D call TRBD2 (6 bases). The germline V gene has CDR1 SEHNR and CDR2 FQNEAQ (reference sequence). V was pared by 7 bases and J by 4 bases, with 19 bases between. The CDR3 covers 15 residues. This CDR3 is CASNDGGGARETQYF. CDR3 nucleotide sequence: TGTGCCAGCAACGACGGGGGAGGTGCGAGAGAGACCCAGTACTTC.

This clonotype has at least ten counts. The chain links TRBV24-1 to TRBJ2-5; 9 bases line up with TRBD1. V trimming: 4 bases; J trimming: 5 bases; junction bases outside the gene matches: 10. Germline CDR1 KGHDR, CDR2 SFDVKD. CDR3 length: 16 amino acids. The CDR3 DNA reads TGTGCCACCAGTGACCGGGACAGGGAGGTGGGTGAGACCCAGTACTTC. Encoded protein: CATSDRDREVGETQYF.

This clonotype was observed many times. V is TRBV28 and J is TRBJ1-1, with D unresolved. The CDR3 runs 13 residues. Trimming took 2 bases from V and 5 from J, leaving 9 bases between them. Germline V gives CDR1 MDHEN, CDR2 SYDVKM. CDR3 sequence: CASSLRPRTEAFF. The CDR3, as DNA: TGTGCCAGCAGTTTAAGGCCCCGGACTGAAGCTTTCTTT.

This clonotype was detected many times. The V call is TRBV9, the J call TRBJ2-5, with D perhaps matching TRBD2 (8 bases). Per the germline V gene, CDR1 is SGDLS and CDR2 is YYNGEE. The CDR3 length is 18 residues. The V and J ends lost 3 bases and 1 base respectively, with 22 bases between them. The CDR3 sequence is CASSAGGTSGRPQETQYF. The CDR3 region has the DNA TGTGCCAGCAGCGCAGGGGGGACAAGCGGGAGACCCCAAGAGACCCAGTACTTC.

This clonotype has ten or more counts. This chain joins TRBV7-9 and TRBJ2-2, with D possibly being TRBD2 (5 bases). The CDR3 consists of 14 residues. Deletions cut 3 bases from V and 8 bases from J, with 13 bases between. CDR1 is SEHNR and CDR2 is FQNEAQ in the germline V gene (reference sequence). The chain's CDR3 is CASSFIRGTGELFF. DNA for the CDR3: TGTGCCAGCAGCTTTATCCGGGGAACGGGGGAGCTGTTTTTT.

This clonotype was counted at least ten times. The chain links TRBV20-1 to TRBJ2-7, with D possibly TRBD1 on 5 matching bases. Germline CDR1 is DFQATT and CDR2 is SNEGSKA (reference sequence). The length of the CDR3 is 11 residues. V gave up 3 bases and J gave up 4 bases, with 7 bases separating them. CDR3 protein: CSASRQYEQYF. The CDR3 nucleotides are TGCAGTGCTAGCCGACAGTACGAGCAGTACTTC.

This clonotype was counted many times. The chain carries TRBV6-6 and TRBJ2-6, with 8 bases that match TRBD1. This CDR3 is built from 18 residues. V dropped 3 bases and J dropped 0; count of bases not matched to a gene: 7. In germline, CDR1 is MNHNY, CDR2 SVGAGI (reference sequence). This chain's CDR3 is CASSYEAGGFSGANVLTF. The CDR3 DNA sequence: TGTGCCAGCAGTTATGAGGCAGGGGGCTTCTCTGGGGCCAACGTCCTGACTTTC.

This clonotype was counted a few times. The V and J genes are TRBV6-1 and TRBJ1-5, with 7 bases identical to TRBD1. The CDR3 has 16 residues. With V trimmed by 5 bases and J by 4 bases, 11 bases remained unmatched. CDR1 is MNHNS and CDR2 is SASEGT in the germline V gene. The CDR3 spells CASSPEKGALNQPQHF. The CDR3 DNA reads TGTGCCAGCAGTCCTGAGAAGGGGGCCTTAAATCAGCCCCAGCATTTT.

The CDR3 bases are TGCAGCGTTGTGGAGGGTAACAACTATGGCTACACCTTC. This translates into CSVVEGNNYGYTF. V is TRBV29-1 and J is TRBJ1-2; D uncertain. Germline V gene lookup returns CDR1 SQVTM and CDR2 ANQGSEA. The CDR3 contains 13 residues. V was clipped by 4 bases and J by 2 bases, with 11 bases between them.

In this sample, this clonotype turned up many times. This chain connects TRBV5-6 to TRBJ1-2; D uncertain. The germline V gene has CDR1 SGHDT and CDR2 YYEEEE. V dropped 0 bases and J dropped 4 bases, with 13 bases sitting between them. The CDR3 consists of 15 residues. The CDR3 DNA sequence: TGTGCCAGCAGCTTGGCCGCGCTAAAAATCTATGGCTACACCTTC. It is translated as CASSLAALKIYGYTF.

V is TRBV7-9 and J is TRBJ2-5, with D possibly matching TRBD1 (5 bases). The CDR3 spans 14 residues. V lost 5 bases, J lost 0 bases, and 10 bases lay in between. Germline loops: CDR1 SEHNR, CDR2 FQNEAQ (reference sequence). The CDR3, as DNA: TGTGCCAGCAGCACGACAGCGTACCAAGAGACCCAGTACTTC. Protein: CASSTTAYQETQYF.

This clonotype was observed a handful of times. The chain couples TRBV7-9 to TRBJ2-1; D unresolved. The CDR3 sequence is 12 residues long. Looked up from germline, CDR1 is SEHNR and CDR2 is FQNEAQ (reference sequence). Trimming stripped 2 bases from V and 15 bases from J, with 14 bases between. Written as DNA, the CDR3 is TGTGCCAGCAGCTTATTGGGAAAATGGCTGTTCTTC. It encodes CASSLLGKWLFF.

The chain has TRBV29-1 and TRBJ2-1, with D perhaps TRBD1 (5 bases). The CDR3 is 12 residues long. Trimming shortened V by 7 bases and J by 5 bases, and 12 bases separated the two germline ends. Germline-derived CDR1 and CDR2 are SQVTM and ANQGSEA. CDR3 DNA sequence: TGCAGCGCCTACAGGAACCACAATGAGCAGTTCTTC. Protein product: CSAYRNHNEQFF.

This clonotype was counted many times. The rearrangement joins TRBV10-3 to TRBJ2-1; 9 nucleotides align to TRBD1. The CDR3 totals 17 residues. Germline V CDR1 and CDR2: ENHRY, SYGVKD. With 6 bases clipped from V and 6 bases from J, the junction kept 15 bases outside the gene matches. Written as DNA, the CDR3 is TGTGCCATCAGAGAGCCAGTCCGGGGGGACAGGGCCAATGAGCAGTTCTTC. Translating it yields CAIREPVRGDRANEQFF.

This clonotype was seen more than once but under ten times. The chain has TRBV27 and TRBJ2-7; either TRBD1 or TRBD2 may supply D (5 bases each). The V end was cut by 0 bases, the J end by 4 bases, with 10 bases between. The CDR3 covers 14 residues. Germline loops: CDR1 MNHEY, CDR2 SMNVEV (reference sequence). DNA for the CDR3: TGTGCCAGCAGTTTATCTTTGGGGGTGTACGAGCAGTACTTC. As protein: CASSLSLGVYEQYF.

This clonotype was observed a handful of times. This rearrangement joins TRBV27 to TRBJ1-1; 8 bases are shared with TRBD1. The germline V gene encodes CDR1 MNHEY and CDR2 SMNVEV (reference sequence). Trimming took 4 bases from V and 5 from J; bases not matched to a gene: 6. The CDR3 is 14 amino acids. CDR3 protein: CASSSRGLRTEAFF. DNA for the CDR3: TGTGCCAGCAGTTCCAGGGGGCTACGGACTGAAGCTTTCTTT.

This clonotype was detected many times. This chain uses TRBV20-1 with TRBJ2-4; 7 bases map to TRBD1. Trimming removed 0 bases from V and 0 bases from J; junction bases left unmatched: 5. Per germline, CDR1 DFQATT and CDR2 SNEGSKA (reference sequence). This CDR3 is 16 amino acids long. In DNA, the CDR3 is TGCAGTGCTAGAGAACAGGGGAGAACAGCCAAAAACATTCAGTACTTC. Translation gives CSAREQGRTAKNIQYF.

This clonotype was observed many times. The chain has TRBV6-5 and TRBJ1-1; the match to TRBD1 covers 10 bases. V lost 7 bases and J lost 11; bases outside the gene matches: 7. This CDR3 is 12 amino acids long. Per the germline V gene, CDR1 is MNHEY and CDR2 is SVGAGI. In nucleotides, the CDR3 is TGTGCCAGCATGACAGGGGGCTTCGGGGCTTTCTTT. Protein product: CASMTGGFGAFF.